The 14 T cell receptor beta chains below come from one sample, sequenced in a study of control samples from healthy donors and cancer patients (dated by TCRdb to 2019 to 2021). Library prep was done by the immunoSEQ multiplex PCR assay. TCRdb took this table from immuneACCESS and kept in-frame rearrangements with V and J called. Such tables lack part of the clones; where checked against another copy, unresolved V genes explain under half of the gap, and the rest is unexplained. The sample has around 190,000 clones on record, nearly 90% of them singletons. The top ten clonotypes cover approximately 1.4% of the sample. The sequenced sample was blood. These receptors all come from a woman aged 50 to 65 in good health.

This chain's CDR3 is CASSQVTGTQYF. CDR3 nucleotide sequence: TGTGCCAGCAGCCAAGTGACAGGGACCCAGTACTTC. The chain links TRBV3-1 (or the pseudogene TRBV3-2) to TRBJ2-5, with TRBD1 as a possible D gene (6 bases). Deletions cut 1 base from V and 7 bases from J, with 7 bases between. There are 12 residues in the CDR3. CDR1 is LGHDT and CDR2 is YNNKEL in the germline V gene (reference sequence).

The rearrangement links TRBV28 to TRBJ1-2, with D hard to call. The length of the CDR3 is 12 residues. The germline CDR1 and CDR2 sequences are MDHEN and SYDVKM. The V end lost 2 bases, the J end lost 8 bases, and 9 bases lay between the germline ends. The CDR3 here is CASSLPQAGYTF. The CDR3 DNA follows: TGTGCCAGCAGTTTACCTCAGGCGGGCTACACCTTC.

The CDR3 protein is CASSLARKGGHTF. In DNA form, the CDR3 reads TGTGCCAGCAGCTTAGCGAGGAAGGGAGGCCACACCTTC. The chain employs TRBV7-2 and TRBJ1-2; the D is unclear. Trimming removed 0 bases at V and 12 bases at J, with 14 bases between. Germline V gives CDR1 SGHTA, CDR2 FQGNSA. This CDR3 is 13 amino acids long.

Only one count was recorded for this clone. This chain connects TRBV7-2 to TRBJ2-1; 13 bases align to TRBD2. J lost 7 bases, V lost 1 base, and 4 bases had no gene match. The CDR3 contains 16 residues. The V gene's germline CDR1 is SGHTA and CDR2 FQGNSA. CDR3 DNA: TGTGCCAGCAGCTTAGAGATGGGACTAGCGGGGAATGAGCAGTTCTTC. Its protein product is CASSLEMGLAGNEQFF.

The chain joins TRBV5-4 to TRBJ2-3; 9 bases align to TRBD2. The CDR3 has 15 residues. Germline V lookup: CDR1 SGHNT, CDR2 YYREEE (reference sequence). The junction had 2 bases not matched to a gene; V was cut back by 0 bases and J by 3 bases. CDR3 sequence: CASSLGLAVTDTQYF. The CDR3 region has the DNA TGTGCCAGCAGCTTGGGACTAGCGGTTACAGATACGCAGTATTTT.

The DNA of the CDR3 is TGTGCCAGTAGAGAACGGGAAATGGACGCAGAGACCCAGTACTTC. It yields the protein CASREREMDAETQYF. The chain has TRBV2 and TRBJ2-5; D is possibly TRBD2 (5 bases). The germline V gene has CDR1 SNHLY and CDR2 FYNNEI. Trimming removed 9 bases at V and 4 bases at J, with 21 bases between. This CDR3 region has 15 residues.

This clone has just a few counts. The rearrangement joins TRBV6-4 to TRBJ1-1; 7 positions match TRBD1. The CDR3 is 14 residues long. CDR1 and CDR2 (germline): MRHNA, SNTAGT. Germline trimming cut 6 bases from V and 2 bases from J; bases unmatched to any gene: 6. CDR3 DNA sequence: TGTGCCAGCAGACTTACAGGGGACAACACTGAAGCTTTCTTT. Amino acids: CASRLTGDNTEAFF.

The chain joins TRBV10-3 to TRBJ2-7; 10 bases align to TRBD2. With V trimmed by 8 bases and J by 4 bases, 11 bases remained unmatched. Germline values: CDR1 ENHRY, CDR2 SYGVKD. This CDR3 has 15 amino acids. Here the CDR3 DNA reads TGTGCCATCCGGCCAGGACTAGCGGAACTATACGAGCAGTACTTC. Its protein is CAIRPGLAELYEQYF.

V gene TRBV18 combines with J gene TRBJ2-6; D may be TRBD1 (7 bases). CDR3 length: 15 residues. From germline, CDR1 is KGHSH and CDR2 LQKENI. Trimming took off 6 bases at V and 4 bases at J, with 13 bases between the two ends. CDR3 coding DNA: TGTGCCAGCTCCAGGGGGGCGACAGGGGCCAACGTCCTGACTTTC. It encodes CASSRGATGANVLTF.

The V call is TRBV15, the J call TRBJ2-3; D not resolved. The CDR3 consists of 15 residues. The V and J ends lost 2 bases and 2 bases respectively, with 11 bases between them. Germline CDR1 is LNHNV and CDR2 is YYDKDF (reference sequence). CDR3 coding DNA: TGTGCCACCAGCAGATCGATCCCCTCCACAGATACGCAGTATTTT. Its protein is CATSRSIPSTDTQYF. Together with reference TRBV15 and TRBJ2-3, the CDR3 gives the full variable domain: DAMVIQNPRYQVTQFGKPVTLSCSQTLNHNVMYWYQQKSSQAPKLLFHYYDKDFNNEADTPDNFQSRRPNTSFCFLDIRSPGLGDTAMYLCATSRSIPSTDTQYFGPGTRLTVL.

The chain has TRBV7-9 and TRBJ2-3; 7 nucleotides line up with TRBD2. This CDR3 contains 16 residues. With 5 bases clipped from V and 3 bases from J, the junction kept 11 bases outside the gene matches. Germline lookup yields CDR1 SEHNR and CDR2 FQNEAQ (reference sequence). The CDR3 spells CASSDTAGARTDTQYF. The CDR3 nucleotides are TGTGCCAGCAGCGACACGGCGGGAGCTAGGACAGATACGCAGTATTTT.

The chain has TRBV3-1 (or the pseudogene TRBV3-2) and TRBJ2-2; TRBD2 matches 7 bases. V was pared by 5 bases and J by 4 bases, with 7 bases of the junction left unmatched. The CDR3 loop spans 15 amino acids. The V gene's germline CDR1 is LGHDT and CDR2 YNNKEL (reference sequence). The CDR3 DNA is TGTGCCAGCAGCATGGGAGGGAGCGGCACCGGGGAGCTGTTTTTT. This translates into CASSMGGSGTGELFF.

The chain is built from TRBV5-4 and TRBJ2-6; 8 bases are shared with TRBD2. The CDR3 consists of 15 residues. The J segment lost 4 bases and the V segment lost 4 bases, leaving 4 bases of the junction unmatched. The germline gives CDR1 SGHNT, CDR2 YYREEE (reference sequence). The CDR3 nucleotides read TGTGCCAGCAGCCCGGGGGGGGCCGGGGCCAACGTCCTGACTTTC. It encodes CASSPGGAGANVLTF.

This clone has a single count. The chain couples TRBV28 to TRBJ2-1, with 8 bases that match TRBD2. CDR1 and CDR2 from the germline V gene are MDHEN and SYDVKM. The CDR3 is 13 amino acids. After removal of 9 bases from V and 2 bases from J, the junction contained 3 bases not matched to a gene. The CDR3 nucleotides read TGTGCCAGTTCGACTAGCGCCTACAATGAGCAGTTCTTC. Translation gives CASSTSAYNEQFF. The full variable domain, rest sourced from reference TRBV28 and TRBJ2-1, is DVKVTQSSRYLVKRTGEKVFLECVQDMDHENMFWYRQDPGLGLRLIYFSYDVKMKEKGDIPEGYSVSREKKERFSLILESASTNQTSMYLCASSTSAYNEQFFGPGTRLTVL.